These 18 T cell receptor beta chains were all obtained from the same sample, sequenced in a study of T cells after yellow fever vaccination. TCRdb itself ran the 5' RACE reads through MiXCR, one entry per CDR3 protein. The sample yields 46,000 or so distinct CDR3 sequences, more than 6% seen once. The source material was PBMCs, either bulk or a sorted T-cell subset (CD4+, CD8+, memory, or dextramer-sorted; not recorded which), sampled 45 days after the yellow fever booster vaccination. These receptor sequences come from a man under 40 who received the YFV17D yellow fever vaccine.

This clonotype was observed a handful of times. V and J are TRBV15 and TRBJ2-5; D not resolved. Trimming left V 5 bases short and J 2 bases short, with 6 bases between. This CDR3 region has 12 residues. Germline assignment: CDR1 LNHNV and CDR2 YYDKDF (reference sequence). The CDR3 loop is CATSRRQETQYF. DNA for the CDR3: TGTGCCACCAGCCGCCGGCAAGAGACCCAGTACTTC. The variable domain in full, completed from reference TRBV15 and TRBJ2-5, reads DAMVIQNPRYQVTQFGKPVTLSCSQTLNHNVMYWYQQKSSQAPKLLFHYYDKDFNNEADTPDNFQSRRPNTSFCFLDIRSPGLGDTAMYLCATSRRQETQYFGPGTRLLVL.

This clonotype was picked up a small number of times. This chain connects TRBV7-9 to TRBJ2-5; the D is unclear. V was pared by 4 bases and J by 3 bases, with 9 bases between. The CDR3 contains 13 residues. Looked up from germline, CDR1 is SEHNR and CDR2 is FQNEAQ (reference sequence). Here the CDR3 reads CASSSLVEETQYF. In DNA, the CDR3 is TGTGCCAGCAGCTCCTTAGTGGAAGAGACCCAGTACTTC. The full variable domain, its missing parts supplied by reference TRBV7-9 and TRBJ2-5, is DTGVSQNPRHKITKRGQNVTFRCDPISEHNRLYWYRQTLGQGPEFLTYFQNEAQLEKSRLLSDRFSAERPKGSFSTLEIQRTEQGDSAMYLCASSSLVEETQYFGPGTRLLVL.

This clonotype was observed a few times. The chain is built from TRBV18 and TRBJ2-7, with D tentatively TRBD1 (6 bases). CDR1 and CDR2 (germline): KGHSH, LQKENI. V was trimmed by 0 bases and J by 3 bases, leaving 12 bases between them. CDR3 length: 15 residues. The CDR3 here is CASSPPGAGRYEQYF. CDR3 DNA: TGTGCCAGCTCACCACCGGGGGCAGGACGCTACGAGCAGTACTTC.

This clonotype occurred many times. The J gene is TRBJ2-5, the V gene TRBV28, with D unclear. This CDR3 is built from 13 residues. Trimming stripped 5 bases from V and 4 bases from J, with 11 bases between. Germline-derived CDR1 and CDR2 are MDHEN and SYDVKM. This CDR3 is CASSPYGGETQYF. In DNA, the CDR3 is TGTGCCAGCAGTCCATATGGCGGAGAGACCCAGTACTTC.

This clonotype has only a few counts. CDR3 protein: CASTVAGAGETQYF. The CDR3 coding sequence is TGTGCCAGCACCGTAGCGGGAGCTGGGGAGACCCAGTACTTC. The chain links TRBV6-1 to TRBJ2-5; 9 positions match TRBD2. The CDR3 is 14 residues long. Looked up from germline, CDR1 is MNHNS and CDR2 is SASEGT. After removal of 7 bases from V and 5 bases from J, the junction contained 8 bases not matched to a gene.

This clonotype has at least ten counts. The rearrangement uses TRBV7-9 and TRBJ2-7; 10 bases agree with TRBD1. The CDR3 covers 14 residues. V lost 5 bases to trimming and J lost 4 bases; unmatched junction nucleotides: 5. Germline assignment: CDR1 SEHNR and CDR2 FQNEAQ (reference sequence). CDR3 in amino acids: CASSVPGQGYEQYF. CDR3 DNA: TGTGCCAGCAGCGTACCGGGACAGGGGTACGAGCAGTACTTC.

The rearrangement links TRBV29-1 to TRBJ1-2; D ambiguous. The V gene lost 4 bases and the J gene lost 7 bases, with 10 bases spanning the gap. CDR3 length: 11 amino acids. Per the germline V gene, CDR1 is SQVTM and CDR2 is ANQGSEA. The CDR3: CSVGRASGYTF. In DNA, the CDR3 is TGCAGCGTTGGTAGGGCGTCTGGCTACACCTTC.

This clonotype was seen ten or more times. The chain joins TRBV28 to TRBJ2-7, with 9 bases fitting TRBD1. The germline CDR1 and CDR2 sequences are MDHEN and SYDVKM. Unmatched junction bases numbered 5, after V lost 8 bases and J lost 6 bases. CDR3 length: 12 amino acids. The CDR3 loop reads CASWGQGSEQYF. The CDR3 DNA is TGTGCCAGCTGGGGACAGGGATCCGAGCAGTACTTC. Combining the CDR3 with reference TRBV28 and TRBJ2-7 gives the whole variable domain DVKVTQSSRYLVKRTGEKVFLECVQDMDHENMFWYRQDPGLGLRLIYFSYDVKMKEKGDIPEGYSVSREKKERFSLILESASTNQTSMYLCASWGQGSEQYFGPGTRLTVT.

The chain employs TRBV11-3 and TRBJ2-2, with TRBD2 identical over 8 bases. CDR1 is SGHNT and CDR2 is YENEEA in the germline V gene. Unmatched junction bases numbered 5, after V lost 3 bases and J lost 5 bases. The CDR3 sequence is 15 residues long. This CDR3 is CASSFIAGWTGELFF. DNA for the CDR3: TGTGCCAGCAGCTTTATAGCGGGATGGACCGGGGAGCTGTTTTTT.

This clonotype came up many times. The chain links TRBV2 to TRBJ2-7; TRBD1 matches at 8 bases. There are 15 residues in the CDR3. Germline CDR1 and CDR2: SNHLY and FYNNEI. The junction had 8 bases not matched to a gene; V was cut back by 4 bases and J by 3 bases. In DNA, the CDR3 is TGTGCCAGCAGTGGGCGGACAGGGAGTTTCTACGAGCAGTACTTC. Its translation: CASSGRTGSFYEQYF.

The chain recombines TRBV7-2 with TRBJ1-5; the D gene is possibly TRBD1 (5 bases). Trimming stripped 2 bases from V and 7 bases from J, with 9 bases between. This CDR3 spans 13 amino acids. Germline V gene lookup returns CDR1 SGHTA and CDR2 FQGNSA. The CDR3 coding sequence is TGTGCCAGCAGCTTAAAAGGGGTCCAGCCCCAGCATTTT. Protein product: CASSLKGVQPQHF.

V gene TRBV6-2 or TRBV6-3 combines with J gene TRBJ2-1; 12 bases line up with TRBD2. The germline V gene has CDR1 MNHEY and CDR2 SVGEGT. The CDR3 spans 16 residues. The V gene end was trimmed by 5 bases and the J gene end by 9 bases; junction bases not matched to a gene: 11. The CDR3 protein is CASSRPASGRGIEQFF. CDR3 bases: TGTGCCAGCAGTCGCCCCGCTAGCGGGAGGGGGATTGAGCAGTTCTTC.

This clonotype was seen many times. The chain has TRBV5-1 and TRBJ1-6; 7 bases are shared with TRBD1. The germline gives CDR1 SGHRS, CDR2 YFSETQ. The CDR3 is made up of 14 amino acids. V gave up 3 bases and J gave up 9 bases; unmatched junction bases: 6. The CDR3: CASSWDSNSSPLHF. The CDR3 DNA reads as TGCGCCAGCAGCTGGGACAGCAATAGTTCACCCCTCCACTTT. Filled out from reference TRBV5-1 and TRBJ1-6, the complete variable domain reads KAGVTQTPRYLIKTRGQQVTLSCSPISGHRSVSWYQQTPGQGLQFLFEYFSETQRNKGNFPGRFSGRQFSNSRSEMNVSTLELGDSALYLCASSWDSNSSPLHFGNGTRLTVT.

This clonotype was counted only a few times. The V gene is TRBV9, the J gene TRBJ2-7, with 14 bases aligning to TRBD2. This CDR3 has 16 amino acids. Losses at the gene ends were 4 bases for V and 5 bases for J; bases not matched to a gene: 8. The germline V gene encodes CDR1 SGDLS and CDR2 YYNGEE. This CDR3 is CASSPQTSGRGHEQYF. For the CDR3, the DNA is TGTGCCAGCAGCCCCCAGACTAGCGGGAGGGGCCACGAGCAGTACTTC.

V gene TRBV12-3 or TRBV12-4 combines with J gene TRBJ2-5; TRBD2 aligns across 11 bases. The junction had 2 bases not matched to a gene; V was cut back by 3 bases and J by 5 bases. This CDR3 region has 14 residues. CDR3 residues: CASSFLAGGETQYF. The CDR3 DNA follows: TGTGCCAGCAGTTTCTTAGCGGGAGGGGAGACCCAGTACTTC.

DNA for the CDR3: TGTGCCAGCTCACCGGGGGAGCCCGAGCAGTACTTC. Translating it yields CASSPGEPEQYF. The chain has TRBV18 and TRBJ2-7; D possibly matches TRBD1 or TRBD2 (5 bases each). Germline CDR1 reads KGHSH; CDR2 reads LQKENI. The CDR3 is made up of 12 amino acids. V was trimmed by 3 bases and J by 6 bases, leaving 9 bases between them.

This clonotype was observed many times. The genes are TRBV5-5 and TRBJ2-5; 13 nucleotides line up with TRBD2. Germline loops: CDR1 SGHKS, CDR2 YYEKEE (reference sequence). Trimming at V came to 3 bases and at J to 4 bases, leaving 6 bases not matched to a gene. The CDR3 is 16 residues long. The CDR3 nucleotides are TGTGCCAGCAGCTGGACTAGCGGGAGCGGGAGAGAGACCCAGTACTTC. Translating it yields CASSWTSGSGRETQYF.

This clonotype was recorded at least ten times. V usage is TRBV7-7 and J usage is TRBJ2-1; maybe TRBD1 (6 bases). Trimming stripped 3 bases from V and 6 bases from J, with 9 bases between. CDR3 length: 13 amino acids. In germline, CDR1 is SSHAT, CDR2 FNYEAQ (reference sequence). CDR3 sequence (DNA): TGTGCCAGCAGCTTGGGGGCGACCAATGAGCAGTTCTTC. Its translation: CASSLGATNEQFF.